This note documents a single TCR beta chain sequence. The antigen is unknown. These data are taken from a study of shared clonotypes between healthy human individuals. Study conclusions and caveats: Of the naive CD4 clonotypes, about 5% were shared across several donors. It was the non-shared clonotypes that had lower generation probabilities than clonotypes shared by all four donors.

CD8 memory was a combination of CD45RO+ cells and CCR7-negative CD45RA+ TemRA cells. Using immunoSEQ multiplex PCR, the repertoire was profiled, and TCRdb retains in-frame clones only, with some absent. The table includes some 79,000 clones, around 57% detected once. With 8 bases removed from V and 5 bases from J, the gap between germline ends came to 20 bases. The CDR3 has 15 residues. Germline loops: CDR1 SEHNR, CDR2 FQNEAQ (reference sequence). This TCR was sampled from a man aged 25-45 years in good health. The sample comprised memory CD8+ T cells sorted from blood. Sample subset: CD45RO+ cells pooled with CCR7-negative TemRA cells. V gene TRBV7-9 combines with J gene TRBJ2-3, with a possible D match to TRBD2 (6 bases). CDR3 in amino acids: CASEEGGWGEDTQYF. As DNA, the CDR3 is TGTGCCAGCGAGGAGGGCGGTTGGGGGGAAGATACGCAGTATTTT.